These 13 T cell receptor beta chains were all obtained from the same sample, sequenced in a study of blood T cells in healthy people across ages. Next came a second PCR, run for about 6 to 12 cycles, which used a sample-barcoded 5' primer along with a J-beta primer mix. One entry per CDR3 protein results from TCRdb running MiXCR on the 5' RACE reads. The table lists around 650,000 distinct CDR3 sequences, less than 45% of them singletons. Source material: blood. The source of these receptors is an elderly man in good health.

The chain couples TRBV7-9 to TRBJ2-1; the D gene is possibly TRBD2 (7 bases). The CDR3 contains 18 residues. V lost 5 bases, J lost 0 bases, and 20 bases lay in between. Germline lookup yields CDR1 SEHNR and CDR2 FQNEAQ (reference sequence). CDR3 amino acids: CASSVLGAGDTSYNEQFF. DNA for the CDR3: TGTGCCAGCAGCGTCCTGGGGGCGGGAGATACCTCCTACAATGAGCAGTTCTTC. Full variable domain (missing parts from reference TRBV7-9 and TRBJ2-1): DTGVSQNPRHKITKRGQNVTFRCDPISEHNRLYWYRQTLGQGPEFLTYFQNEAQLEKSRLLSDRFSAERPKGSFSTLEIQRTEQGDSAMYLCASSVLGAGDTSYNEQFFGPGTRLTVL.

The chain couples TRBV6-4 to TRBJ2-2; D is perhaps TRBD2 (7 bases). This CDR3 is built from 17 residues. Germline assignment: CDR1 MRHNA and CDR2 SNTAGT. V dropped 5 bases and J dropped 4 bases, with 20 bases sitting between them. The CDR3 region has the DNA TGTGCCAGCAGTCCCCCGTGCGAGGGGGGGCTCACCGGGGAGCTGTTTTTT. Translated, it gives CASSPPCEGGLTGELFF.

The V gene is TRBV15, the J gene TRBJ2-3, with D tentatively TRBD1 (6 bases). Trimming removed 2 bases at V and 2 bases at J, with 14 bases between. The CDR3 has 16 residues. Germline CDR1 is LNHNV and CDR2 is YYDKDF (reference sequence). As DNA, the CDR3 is TGTGCCACCAGCAGAAGTGGTGCAGGGGTCACAGATACGCAGTATTTT. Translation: CATSRSGAGVTDTQYF.

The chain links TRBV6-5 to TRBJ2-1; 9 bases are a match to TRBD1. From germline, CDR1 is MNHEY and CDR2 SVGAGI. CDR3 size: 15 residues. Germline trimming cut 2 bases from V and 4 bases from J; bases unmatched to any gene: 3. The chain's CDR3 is CASSYLGQGYNEQFF. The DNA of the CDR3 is TGTGCCAGCAGTTACCTGGGACAGGGATACAATGAGCAGTTCTTC.

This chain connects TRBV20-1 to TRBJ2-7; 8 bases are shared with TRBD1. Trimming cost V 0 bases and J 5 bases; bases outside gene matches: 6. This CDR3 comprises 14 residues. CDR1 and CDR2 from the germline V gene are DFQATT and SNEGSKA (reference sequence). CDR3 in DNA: TGCAGTGCTAGAGATTCCAGGGGGCAGGACGAGCAGTACTTC. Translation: CSARDSRGQDEQYF.

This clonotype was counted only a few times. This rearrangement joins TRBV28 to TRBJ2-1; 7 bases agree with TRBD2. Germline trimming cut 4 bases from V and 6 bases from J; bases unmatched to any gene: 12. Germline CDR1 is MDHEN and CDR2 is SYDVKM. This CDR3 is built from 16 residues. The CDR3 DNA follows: TGTGCCAGCAGTTCTGTGGCGGGAGAAAGGGTCAATGAGCAGTTCTTC. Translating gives CASSSVAGERVNEQFF.

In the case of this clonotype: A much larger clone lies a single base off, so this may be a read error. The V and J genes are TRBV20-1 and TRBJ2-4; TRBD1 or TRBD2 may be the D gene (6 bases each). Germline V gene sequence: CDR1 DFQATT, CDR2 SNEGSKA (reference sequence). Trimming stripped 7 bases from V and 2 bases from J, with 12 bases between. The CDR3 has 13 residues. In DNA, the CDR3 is TGCAGTGGTGGGGGGCTAACCAAAAACATTCAGTACTTC. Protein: CSGGGLTKNIQYF.

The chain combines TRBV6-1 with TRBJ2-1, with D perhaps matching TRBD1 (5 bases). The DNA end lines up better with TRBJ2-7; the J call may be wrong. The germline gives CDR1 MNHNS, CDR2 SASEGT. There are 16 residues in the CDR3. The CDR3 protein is CASSTRTYYLDNEQYF. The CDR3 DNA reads TGTGCCAGCAGTACCCGGACATATTACTTGGACAATGAGCAGTACTTC.

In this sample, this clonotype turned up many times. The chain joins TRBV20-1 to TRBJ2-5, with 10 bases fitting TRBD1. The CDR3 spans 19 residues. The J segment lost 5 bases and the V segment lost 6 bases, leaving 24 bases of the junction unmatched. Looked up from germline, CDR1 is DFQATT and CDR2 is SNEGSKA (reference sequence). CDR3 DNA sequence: TGCAGTGCGAACCTGGCCCGGACCGGGACAGGGGCGTTATTGGAGACCCAGTACTTC. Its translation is CSANLARTGTGALLETQYF.

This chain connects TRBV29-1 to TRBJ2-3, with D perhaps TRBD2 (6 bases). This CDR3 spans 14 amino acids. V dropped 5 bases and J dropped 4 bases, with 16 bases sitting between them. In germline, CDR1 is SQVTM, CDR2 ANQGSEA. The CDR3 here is CSVRGLYVADTQYF. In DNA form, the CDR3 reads TGCAGCGTTAGGGGACTCTACGTCGCAGATACGCAGTATTTT.

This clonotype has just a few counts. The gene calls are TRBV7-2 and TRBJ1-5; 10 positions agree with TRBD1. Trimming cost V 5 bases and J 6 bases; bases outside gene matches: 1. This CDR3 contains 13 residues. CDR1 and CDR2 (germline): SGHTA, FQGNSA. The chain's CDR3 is CASSGTGVQPQHF. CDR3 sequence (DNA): TGTGCCAGCAGCGGGACAGGGGTTCAGCCCCAGCATTTT.

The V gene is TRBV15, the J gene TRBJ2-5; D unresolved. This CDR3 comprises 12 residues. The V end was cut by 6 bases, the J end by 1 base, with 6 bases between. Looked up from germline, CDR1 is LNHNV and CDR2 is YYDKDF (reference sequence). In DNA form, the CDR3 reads TGTGCCACCAGTTTGCCCCAAGAGACCCAGTACTTC. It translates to CATSLPQETQYF.

The CDR3 here is CASSVLYQETQYF. The CDR3 nucleotides are TGTGCCAGCAGCGTTTTGTACCAAGAGACCCAGTACTTC. The chain employs TRBV5-4 and TRBJ2-5; D is undetermined. Trimming removed 4 bases at V and 0 bases at J, with 7 bases between. The germline V gene has CDR1 SGHNT and CDR2 YYREEE (reference sequence). The CDR3 loop spans 13 amino acids.